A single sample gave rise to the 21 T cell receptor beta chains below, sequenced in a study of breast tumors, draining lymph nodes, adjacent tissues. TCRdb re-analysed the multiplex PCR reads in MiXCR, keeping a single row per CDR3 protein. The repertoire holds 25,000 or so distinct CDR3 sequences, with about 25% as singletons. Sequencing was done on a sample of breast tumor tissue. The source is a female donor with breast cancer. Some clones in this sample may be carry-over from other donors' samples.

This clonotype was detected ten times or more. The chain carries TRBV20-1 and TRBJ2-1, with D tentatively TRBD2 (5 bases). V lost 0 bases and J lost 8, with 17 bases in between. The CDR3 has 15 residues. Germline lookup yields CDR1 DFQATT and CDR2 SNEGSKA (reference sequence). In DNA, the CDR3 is TGCAGTGCTAGAGATTCGACCGGGCTCGGGGATGAGCAGTTCTTC. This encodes CSARDSTGLGDEQFF.

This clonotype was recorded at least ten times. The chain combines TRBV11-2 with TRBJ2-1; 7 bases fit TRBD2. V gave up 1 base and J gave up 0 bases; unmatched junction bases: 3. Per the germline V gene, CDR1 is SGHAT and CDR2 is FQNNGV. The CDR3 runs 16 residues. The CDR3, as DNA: TGTGCCAGCAGCTTAGCACTAGCGAACTCCTACAATGAGCAGTTCTTC. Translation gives CASSLALANSYNEQFF.

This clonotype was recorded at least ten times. CDR3 sequence reads: CASNREGIVNTIYF. The CDR3 nucleotides read TGTGCCAGCAACAGAGAGGGAATCGTAAACACCATATATTTT. The chain links TRBV6-1 to TRBJ1-3; no firm D call. The germline gives CDR1 MNHNS, CDR2 SASEGT. The CDR3 totals 14 residues. Trimming removed 7 bases at V and 6 bases at J, with 16 bases between.

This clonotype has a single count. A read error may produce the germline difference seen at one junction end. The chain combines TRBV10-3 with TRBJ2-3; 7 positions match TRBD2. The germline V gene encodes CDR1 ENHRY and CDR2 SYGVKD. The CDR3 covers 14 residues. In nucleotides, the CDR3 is TGTGCCACCAGTGTGGGCGGGAGATCGGATACGCAGTATTTT. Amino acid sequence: CATSVGGRSDTQYF.

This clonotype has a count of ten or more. In DNA form, the CDR3 reads TGTGCCACCAGCAGAGATTGGGAGACCCAGTACTTC. Amino acid sequence: CATSRDWETQYF. V usage is TRBV15 and J usage is TRBJ2-5; D remains ambiguous. Per the germline V gene, CDR1 is LNHNV and CDR2 is YYDKDF (reference sequence). The CDR3 consists of 12 residues. The V gene lost 0 bases and the J gene lost 5 bases, with 4 bases spanning the gap.

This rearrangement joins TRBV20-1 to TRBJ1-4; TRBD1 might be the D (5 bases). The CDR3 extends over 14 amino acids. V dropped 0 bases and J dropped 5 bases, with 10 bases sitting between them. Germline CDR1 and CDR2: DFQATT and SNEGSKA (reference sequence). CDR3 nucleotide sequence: TGCAGTGCTAGAGAGGGGGGGGGGAATGAAAAACTGTTTTTT. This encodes CSAREGGGNEKLFF.

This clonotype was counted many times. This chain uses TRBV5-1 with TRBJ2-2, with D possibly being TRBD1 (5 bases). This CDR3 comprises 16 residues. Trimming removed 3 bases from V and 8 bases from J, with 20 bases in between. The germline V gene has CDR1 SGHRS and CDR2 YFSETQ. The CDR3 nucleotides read TGCGCCAGCAGCTCGACAGCTTCTCCTATGTCGGGGGAGCTGTTTTTT. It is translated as CASSSTASPMSGELFF.

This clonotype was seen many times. CDR3 bases: TGTGCCAGTTCTGGGACAGGGGCGCGCTATGGCTACACCTTC. It translates to CASSGTGARYGYTF. This chain links TRBV19 with TRBJ1-2; 10 positions agree with TRBD1. This CDR3 contains 14 residues. J was trimmed by 4 bases and V by 8 bases; bases with no gene match: 7. Germline lookup yields CDR1 LNHDA and CDR2 SQIVND (reference sequence).

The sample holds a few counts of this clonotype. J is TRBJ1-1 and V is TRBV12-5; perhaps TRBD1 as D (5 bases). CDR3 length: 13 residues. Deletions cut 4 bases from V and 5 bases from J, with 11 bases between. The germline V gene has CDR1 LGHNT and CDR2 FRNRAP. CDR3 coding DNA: TGTGCTAGTGGTTCGGTAGCAGGGACTGAAGCTTTCTTT. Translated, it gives CASGSVAGTEAFF.

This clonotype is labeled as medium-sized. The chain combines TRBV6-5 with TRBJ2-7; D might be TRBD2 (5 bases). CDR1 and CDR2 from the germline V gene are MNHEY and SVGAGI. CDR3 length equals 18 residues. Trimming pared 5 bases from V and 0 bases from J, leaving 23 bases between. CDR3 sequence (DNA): TGTGCCAGCAGTCCGTCCGAATTCGGCGGACTCAGCTCCTACGAGCAGTACTTC. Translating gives CASSPSEFGGLSSYEQYF.

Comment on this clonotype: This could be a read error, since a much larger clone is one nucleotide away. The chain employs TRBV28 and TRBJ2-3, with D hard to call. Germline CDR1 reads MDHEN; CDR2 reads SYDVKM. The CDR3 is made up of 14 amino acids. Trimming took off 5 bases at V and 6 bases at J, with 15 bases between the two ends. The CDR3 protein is CASSPPMSGDTQYF. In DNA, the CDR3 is TGTGCCAGCAGTCCCCCGATGTCCGGGGATACGCAGTATTTT.

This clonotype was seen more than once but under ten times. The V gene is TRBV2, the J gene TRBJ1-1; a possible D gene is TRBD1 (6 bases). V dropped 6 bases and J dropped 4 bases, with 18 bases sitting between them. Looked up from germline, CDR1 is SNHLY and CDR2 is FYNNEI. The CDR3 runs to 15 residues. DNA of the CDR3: TGTGCCAGCAGCGGGGCGGGGGGCGCCAGCACTGAAGCTTTCTTT. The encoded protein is CASSGAGGASTEAFF.

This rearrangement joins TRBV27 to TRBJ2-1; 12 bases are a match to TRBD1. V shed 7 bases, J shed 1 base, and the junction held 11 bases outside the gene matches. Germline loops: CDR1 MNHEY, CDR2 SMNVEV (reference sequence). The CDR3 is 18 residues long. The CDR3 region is CASTTGTGGLRSYNEQFF. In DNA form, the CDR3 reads TGTGCCAGCACCACAGGGACAGGGGGCCTACGGTCCTACAATGAGCAGTTCTTC.

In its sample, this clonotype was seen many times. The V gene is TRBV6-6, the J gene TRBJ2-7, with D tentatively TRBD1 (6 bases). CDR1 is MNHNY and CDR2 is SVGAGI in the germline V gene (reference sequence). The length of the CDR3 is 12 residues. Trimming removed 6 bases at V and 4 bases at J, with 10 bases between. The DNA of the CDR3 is TGTGCCAGCAGACAGGGTTGGTACGAGCAGTACTTC. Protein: CASRQGWYEQYF.

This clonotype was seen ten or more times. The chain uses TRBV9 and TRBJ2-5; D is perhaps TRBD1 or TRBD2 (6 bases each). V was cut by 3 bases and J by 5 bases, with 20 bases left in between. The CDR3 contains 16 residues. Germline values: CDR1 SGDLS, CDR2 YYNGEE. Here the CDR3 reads CASSASGARGRETQYF. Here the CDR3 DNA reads TGTGCCAGCAGCGCCTCAGGGGCCCGGGGGAGGGAGACCCAGTACTTC.

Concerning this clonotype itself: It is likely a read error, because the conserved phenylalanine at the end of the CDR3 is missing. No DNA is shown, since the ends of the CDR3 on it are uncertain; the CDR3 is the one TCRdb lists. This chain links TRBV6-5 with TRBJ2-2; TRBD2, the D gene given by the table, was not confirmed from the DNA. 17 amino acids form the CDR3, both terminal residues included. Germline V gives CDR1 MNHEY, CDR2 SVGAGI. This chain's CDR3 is CASSYGRDQLNTGELSV.

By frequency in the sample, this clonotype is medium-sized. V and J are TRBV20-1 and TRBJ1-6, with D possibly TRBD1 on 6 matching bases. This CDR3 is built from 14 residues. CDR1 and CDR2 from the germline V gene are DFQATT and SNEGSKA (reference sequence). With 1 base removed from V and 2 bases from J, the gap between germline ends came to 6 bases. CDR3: CSARGTAYNSPLHF. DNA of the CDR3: TGCAGTGCTAGAGGGACAGCCTATAATTCACCCCTCCACTTT.

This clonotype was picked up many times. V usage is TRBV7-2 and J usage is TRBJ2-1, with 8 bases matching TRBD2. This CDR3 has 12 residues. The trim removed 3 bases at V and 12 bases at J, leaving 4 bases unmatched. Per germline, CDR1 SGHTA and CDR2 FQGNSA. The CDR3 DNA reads TGTGCCAGCAGCTTTCCTAGCGGGTGGCAGTTCTTC. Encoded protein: CASSFPSGWQFF.

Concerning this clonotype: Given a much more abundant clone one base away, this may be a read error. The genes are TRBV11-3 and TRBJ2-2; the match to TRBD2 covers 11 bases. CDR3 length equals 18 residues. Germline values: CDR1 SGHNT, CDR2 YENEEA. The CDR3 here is CAGSLNSGRAVRTGELFF. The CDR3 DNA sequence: TGTGCCGGCAGCTTAAATAGCGGGAGGGCCGTTCGAACCGGGGAGCTGTTTTTT.

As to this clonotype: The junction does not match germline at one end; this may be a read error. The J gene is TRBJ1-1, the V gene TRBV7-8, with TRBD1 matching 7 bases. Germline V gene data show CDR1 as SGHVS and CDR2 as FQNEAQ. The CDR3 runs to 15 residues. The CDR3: CASSSSKGASTEASF. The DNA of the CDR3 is TGTGCCAGCAGCTCGAGTAAGGGGGCGAGCACTGAAGCTTCCTTT.

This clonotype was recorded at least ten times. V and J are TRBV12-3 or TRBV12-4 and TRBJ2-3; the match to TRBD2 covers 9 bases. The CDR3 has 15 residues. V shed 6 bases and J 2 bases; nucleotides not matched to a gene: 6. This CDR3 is CASSREREVTDTQYF. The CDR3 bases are TGTGCCAGCAGCCGCGAGCGGGAGGTCACAGATACGCAGTATTTT.